The next 14 T cell receptor beta chains were all read from a single sample in a study of blood T cell repertoires in COVID-19. TCRdb's copy holds only in-frame clones and misses some; the assay was immunoSEQ multiplex PCR. Among about 190,000 clones, around nine tenths were seen once, and the ten largest hold 5% to 8%. Sequencing was done on a sample of peripheral blood. These receptors were collected from a woman in her forties who had recovered from COVID-19.

The J gene is TRBJ1-2, the V gene TRBV6-5; TRBD1 is a possible D gene (5 bases). This CDR3 has 14 amino acids. Germline-derived CDR1 and CDR2 are MNHEY and SVGAGI. V was pared by 2 bases and J by 4 bases, with 11 bases between. The CDR3 sequence: CASSYEQGGYGYTF. CDR3 DNA sequence: TGTGCCAGCAGTTACGAGCAGGGCGGCTATGGCTACACCTTC.

A single count supports this clone. The V call is TRBV7-2, the J call TRBJ1-2, with TRBD1 matching 7 bases. There are 15 residues in the CDR3. Germline lookup yields CDR1 SGHTA and CDR2 FQGNSA. Trimming took 1 base from V and 8 from J; bases not matched to a gene: 10. CDR3 region: CASSLDRDSPIGYTF. CDR3 DNA: TGTGCCAGCAGCTTAGACCGGGACAGCCCTATCGGCTACACCTTC. The full variable domain, with the rest looked up from reference TRBV7-2 and TRBJ1-2, is GAGVSQSPSNKVTEKGKDVELRCDPISGHTALYWYRQSLGQGLEFLIYFQGNSAPDKSGLPSDRFSAERTGGSVSTLTIQRTQQEDSAVYLCASSLDRDSPIGYTFGSGTRLTVV.

The V call is TRBV24-1, the J call TRBJ2-5, with a weak D call TRBD2 (7 bases). This CDR3 has 15 amino acids. Trimming took off 6 bases at V and 7 bases at J, with 20 bases between the two ends. The germline V gene has CDR1 KGHDR and CDR2 SFDVKD. The CDR3 here is CATSPGLGGSGTQYF. In nucleotides, the CDR3 is TGTGCCACCAGTCCCGGACTAGGGGGAAGCGGGACCCAGTACTTC.

DNA for the CDR3: TGTGCCAGCAGTTATGACAGGGGGTGGCAGCCCCAGCATTTT. Translating it yields CASSYDRGWQPQHF. The genes are TRBV6-5 and TRBJ1-5, with 9 bases matching TRBD1. This CDR3 is built from 14 residues. V dropped 3 bases and J dropped 7; count of bases not matched to a gene: 4. The germline gives CDR1 MNHEY, CDR2 SVGAGI.

This chain joins TRBV6-6 and TRBJ2-1, with 9 nucleotides matching TRBD1. V lost 8 bases and J lost 5; bases outside the gene matches: 7. The CDR3 spans 14 residues. The germline V gene has CDR1 MNHNY and CDR2 SVGAGI (reference sequence). CDR3 in DNA: TGTGCCAGCCTGGACAGGGGCATCCACAATGAGCAGTTCTTC. Translating it yields CASLDRGIHNEQFF.

CDR3 sequence: CASSPPVYTDTQYF. Written as DNA, the CDR3 is TGTGCCAGCAGCCCGCCGGTATACACAGATACGCAGTATTTT. The chain joins TRBV7-2 to TRBJ2-3; D call uncertain. Germline V lookup: CDR1 SGHTA, CDR2 FQGNSA. The V gene lost 5 bases and the J gene lost 2 bases, with 11 bases spanning the gap. CDR3 size: 14 residues.

The chain is built from TRBV7-3 and TRBJ2-3; a possible D gene is TRBD1 (5 bases). CDR1 and CDR2 (germline): SGHTA, FQGTGA. This CDR3 has 15 residues. V was clipped by 3 bases and J by 0 bases, with 10 bases between them. The CDR3 DNA reads TGTGCCAGCAGCTTTACAGGAAGTAGCACAGATACGCAGTATTTT. Protein: CASSFTGSSTDTQYF.

J is TRBJ2-3 and V is TRBV7-8; 13 bases are a match to TRBD2. Germline trimming cut 1 base from V and 9 bases from J; bases unmatched to any gene: 7. The CDR3 sequence is 16 residues long. Germline V lookup: CDR1 SGHVS, CDR2 FQNEAQ. As DNA, the CDR3 is TGTGCCAGCAGCTTAGTGGGGACTAGCGGGAAGGGGACGCAGTATTTT. This encodes CASSLVGTSGKGTQYF.

V gene TRBV27 combines with J gene TRBJ1-5; D gene uncertain. Between the trimmed V and J ends, which lost 8 bases and 6 bases, there was a span of 14 bases. The CDR3 extends over 13 amino acids. Germline V CDR1 and CDR2: MNHEY, SMNVEV (reference sequence). The chain's CDR3 is CASPPRLGQPQHF. The CDR3 nucleotides read TGTGCCAGCCCCCCCAGACTGGGTCAGCCCCAGCATTTT.

Here the CDR3 reads CSGSRQGSTEAFF. In DNA, the CDR3 is TGCAGCGGTTCCCGACAGGGGAGCACTGAAGCTTTCTTT. This sequence joins TRBV29-1 and TRBJ1-1; 8 nucleotides match TRBD1. After removal of 7 bases from V and 4 bases from J, the junction contained 8 bases not matched to a gene. The CDR3 loop spans 13 amino acids. From germline, CDR1 is SQVTM and CDR2 ANQGSEA.

This chain connects TRBV28 to TRBJ1-1, with a tentative D call TRBD1 (5 bases). Trimming removed 9 bases from V and 1 base from J, with 21 bases in between. This CDR3 comprises 16 residues. Germline CDR1 reads MDHEN; CDR2 reads SYDVKM. CDR3 loop: CASLSAPGRANTEAFF. The CDR3 DNA reads as TGTGCCAGTTTGTCCGCTCCTGGCAGGGCGAACACTGAAGCTTTCTTT.

The J gene is TRBJ2-5, the V gene TRBV28, with D possibly being TRBD1 (6 bases). Per the germline V gene, CDR1 is MDHEN and CDR2 is SYDVKM. V was cut by 5 bases and J by 5 bases, with 15 bases left in between. This CDR3 contains 14 residues. The CDR3 here is CASSPLRGRETQYF. CDR3 coding DNA: TGTGCCAGCAGTCCCCTCAGGGGACGCGAGACCCAGTACTTC.

The V gene is TRBV28, the J gene TRBJ1-5; TRBD1 might be the D (5 bases). V shed 6 bases and J shed 9 bases, with 21 bases lying between them. The CDR3 has 15 amino acids. Germline loops: CDR1 MDHEN, CDR2 SYDVKM. CDR3: CASRRWQGDHGPQHF. CDR3 nucleotides: TGTGCCAGCAGGCGATGGCAGGGTGACCATGGGCCCCAGCATTTT.

The chain carries TRBV27 and TRBJ2-7; 8 bases are shared with TRBD1. The CDR3 totals 14 residues. Germline CDR1 reads MNHEY; CDR2 reads SMNVEV (reference sequence). After removal of 6 bases from V and 3 bases from J, the junction contained 7 bases not matched to a gene. This CDR3 reads CASRFQGADYEQYF. The CDR3 DNA sequence: TGTGCCAGCAGATTCCAGGGGGCTGACTACGAGCAGTACTTC.